This entry lists 18 T cell receptor beta chains sequenced from one sample in a study of blood T cells in healthy people across ages. The second PCR ran roughly 7 to 12 cycles with a sample-barcoded 5' primer and J-beta primers. TCRdb fed the 5' RACE reads into MiXCR, producing one record per CDR3 protein. The data show 750,000 to 850,000 distinct CDR3 sequences, with 20% to 25% seen just once and approximately 4% held by the top ten. These data were also reused for a study on T cells of mothers and their children.

Sequencing was performed on blood. The receptors originated from a boy younger than 18 in good health.

This clonotype was counted a few times. The V gene is TRBV5-1, the J gene TRBJ2-1; 7 nucleotides line up with TRBD1. The germline gives CDR1 SGHRS, CDR2 YFSETQ. The ends lost 4 bases at V and 2 bases at J; junction bases unmatched: 6. CDR3 length equals 15 residues. As DNA, the CDR3 is TGCGCCAGCAGCCTCCTCGACAGGGCCTACAATGAGCAGTTCTTC. It translates to CASSLLDRAYNEQFF.

The table lists this clonotype with many counts. This chain uses TRBV7-9 with TRBJ2-4; tentative D call: TRBD1 (5 bases). CDR3 length equals 15 residues. Trimming shortened V by 5 bases and J by 1 base, and 12 bases separated the two germline ends. From germline, CDR1 is SEHNR and CDR2 FQNEAQ (reference sequence). CDR3 in amino acids: CASSPTELAKNIQYF. The CDR3 DNA is TGTGCCAGCAGCCCGACAGAGCTGGCCAAAAACATTCAGTACTTC.

This clonotype was detected only a few times. V gene TRBV28 combines with J gene TRBJ2-5; D is undetermined. The J call could be wrong; TRBJ2-7 is a better fit for the DNA end. The CDR3 runs 14 residues. Germline CDR1 and CDR2: MDHEN and SYDVKM. CDR3 nucleotide sequence: TGTGCCAGCAGTTTTTTGGGCAAGACCTACGAGCAGTACTTC. Translated, it gives CASSFLGKTYEQYF.

This chain links TRBV7-2 with TRBJ2-7; D gene ambiguous. V was clipped by 4 bases and J by 3 bases, with 19 bases between them. The germline CDR1 and CDR2 sequences are SGHTA and FQGNSA. The CDR3 extends over 16 amino acids. DNA of the CDR3: TGTGCCAGCAGCTATAGCAGGAGTTCTTTGGGCTACGAGCAGTACTTC. Translated, it gives CASSYSRSSLGYEQYF.

The chain employs TRBV9 and TRBJ1-4; TRBD1 matches 9 bases. CDR1 and CDR2 from the germline V gene are SGDLS and YYNGEE. V dropped 5 bases and J dropped 9; count of bases not matched to a gene: 8. The CDR3 covers 14 residues. The CDR3 is CASSSGTGNKKLFF. Written as DNA, the CDR3 is TGTGCCAGCAGTTCCGGGACAGGGAATAAAAAACTGTTTTTT.

This chain links TRBV7-3 with TRBJ2-7; D remains ambiguous. The V end lost 5 bases, the J end lost 7 bases, and 15 bases lay between the germline ends. The CDR3 contains 13 residues. From germline, CDR1 is SGHTA and CDR2 FQGTGA. CDR3 sequence reads: CASSPLLGDEQYF. In DNA, the CDR3 is TGTGCCAGCAGCCCACTTCTCGGAGATGAGCAGTACTTC.

The CDR3 reads CASSPREDTQYF. The DNA of the CDR3 is TGTGCCAGCAGCCCTAGGGAAGATACGCAGTATTTT. V gene TRBV7-8 combines with J gene TRBJ2-3, with D uncertain. With 5 bases removed from V and 5 bases from J, the gap between germline ends came to 8 bases. In germline, CDR1 is SGHVS, CDR2 FQNEAQ. This CDR3 spans 12 amino acids.

This clonotype was seen many times. The chain links TRBV4-3 to TRBJ2-7; possible D gene TRBD2, 5 bases. CDR3 length equals 13 residues. Germline CDR1 reads LGHNA; CDR2 reads YSLEER. V lost 4 bases and J lost 9, with 16 bases in between. The CDR3 nucleotides are TGCGCCAGCAGCCCCCGGGATTCTCTCCGGCAGTACTTC. Translation gives CASSPRDSLRQYF.

The rearrangement joins TRBV7-9 to TRBJ1-1; D not resolved. This CDR3 is built from 12 residues. V lost 5 bases, J lost 8 bases, and 12 bases lay in between. The V gene's germline CDR1 is SEHNR and CDR2 FQNEAQ (reference sequence). The CDR3 nucleotides are TGTGCCAGCAGCCGTCTCCAGGACGAAGCTTTCTTT. The encoded protein is CASSRLQDEAFF. The variable domain in full, with the rest retrieved from reference TRBV7-9 and TRBJ1-1, is DTGVSQNPRHKITKRGQNVTFRCDPISEHNRLYWYRQTLGQGPEFLTYFQNEAQLEKSRLLSDRFSAERPKGSFSTLEIQRTEQGDSAMYLCASSRLQDEAFFGQGTRLTVV.

The chain combines TRBV6-6 with TRBJ2-3; TRBD1 agrees at 8 bases. CDR1 is MNHNY and CDR2 is SVGAGI in the germline V gene (reference sequence). V gave up 9 bases and J gave up 0 bases; unmatched junction bases: 11. CDR3 length equals 16 residues. CDR3 protein: CASNNQGARSTDTQYF. The CDR3 DNA reads TGTGCCAGTAACAACCAGGGGGCGCGCAGCACAGATACGCAGTATTTT.

The sample holds a few counts of this clonotype. V and J are TRBV27 and TRBJ2-7; D is unresolved. The germline gives CDR1 MNHEY, CDR2 SMNVEV (reference sequence). This CDR3 is built from 13 residues. Trimming removed 1 base at V and 6 bases at J, with 10 bases between. CDR3: CASSLYGALEQYF. CDR3 coding DNA: TGTGCCAGCAGTTTATACGGAGCGCTCGAGCAGTACTTC.

This chain connects TRBV4-3 to TRBJ2-3; 8 bases agree with TRBD2. Germline lookup yields CDR1 LGHNA and CDR2 YSLEER. V lost 0 bases, J lost 2 bases, and 7 bases stayed unmatched. The CDR3 runs to 17 residues. CDR3 nucleotide sequence: TGCGCCAGCAGCCAAGATCGAGAAGCGGGGGTCACAGATACGCAGTATTTT. Translation gives CASSQDREAGVTDTQYF.

The V and J genes are TRBV2 and TRBJ2-1, with 11 bases matching TRBD2. V lost 11 bases and J lost 3; bases outside the gene matches: 3. This CDR3 contains 13 residues. Germline V gene data show CDR1 as SNHLY and CDR2 as FYNNEI. The CDR3 DNA reads as TGTGCCTCTAGCGGGAGGTTCTACAATGAGCAGTTCTTC. Translation gives CASSGRFYNEQFF.

The CDR3 loop is CASRTGERPNQPQHF. The CDR3 nucleotides are TGTGCCAGCAGGACAGGGGAGAGGCCCAATCAGCCCCAGCATTTT. The rearrangement uses TRBV28 and TRBJ1-5; TRBD1 aligns across 8 bases. Looked up from germline, CDR1 is MDHEN and CDR2 is SYDVKM. The CDR3 is made up of 15 amino acids. Germline trimming cut 6 bases from V and 3 bases from J; bases unmatched to any gene: 7.

This clonotype was observed a handful of times. V gene TRBV10-3 combines with J gene TRBJ1-1, with D hard to call. V gave up 7 bases and J gave up 1 base, with 10 bases separating them. The V gene's germline CDR1 is ENHRY and CDR2 SYGVKD. The CDR3 length is 13 residues. CDR3 sequence (DNA): TGTGCCATCACCAGGACGGAGAACACTGAAGCTTTCTTT. Residues: CAITRTENTEAFF.

This clonotype has more than one count but fewer than ten. The chain carries TRBV9 and TRBJ2-2; D unresolved. The CDR3 extends over 14 amino acids. Germline CDR1 reads SGDLS; CDR2 reads YYNGEE. Trimming removed 1 base from V and 0 bases from J, with 4 bases in between. This chain's CDR3 is CASSVPANTGELFF. In DNA, the CDR3 is TGTGCCAGCAGCGTACCGGCGAACACCGGGGAGCTGTTTTTT.

This rearrangement joins TRBV7-9 to TRBJ2-4; D is tentatively TRBD1 or TRBD2 (5 bases each). CDR1 is SEHNR and CDR2 is FQNEAQ in the germline V gene (reference sequence). V lost 5 bases and J lost 3, with 23 bases in between. CDR3 length equals 18 residues. The CDR3 reads CASSLYSVGDLGKNIQYF. CDR3 coding DNA: TGTGCCAGCAGCCTATATAGCGTGGGGGATTTGGGCAAAAACATTCAGTACTTC.

This clonotype has only a few counts. The genes are TRBV7-2 and TRBJ1-6, with a tentative D call TRBD1 (6 bases). V gave up 2 bases and J gave up 7 bases, with 12 bases separating them. This CDR3 is built from 15 residues. In germline, CDR1 is SGHTA, CDR2 FQGNSA. CDR3 coding DNA: TGTGCCAGCAGCTTATCTACCGGGACAAATTCACCCCTCCACTTT. This gives the protein CASSLSTGTNSPLHF.